What follows describes a single T cell receptor beta chain. Its antigen is unidentified. This specimen belongs to a study of cytomegalovirus exposure and HLA in healthy donors. The study, taken as a whole, reports: In an earlier analysis, in roughly 600 donors, most V segments appeared productive either ~90% or ~30% of the time.

Trimming pared 0 bases from V and 8 bases from J, leaving 20 bases between. CDR3 size: 17 residues. CDR1 is KGHSH and CDR2 is LQKENI in the germline V gene. The PCR ran on 60 Vbeta and 13 Jbeta primers. The protocol was immunoSEQ multiplex PCR, while the TCRdb copy is restricted to in-frame clones and leaves out a portion. This listing includes tens of thousands of clones. This receptor was taken from a woman aged 45-59 years in good health and CMV-seropositive. The genes are TRBV18 and TRBJ2-1, with D perhaps TRBD2 (5 bases). The sequenced sample was PBMCs. DNA of the CDR3: TGTGCCAGCTCACCACCTCGCAGCCCCGGAGGAGAGGATGAGCAGTTCTTC. The encoded protein is CASSPPRSPGGEDEQFF. The whole variable domain, filled in from reference TRBV18 and TRBJ2-1, reads NAGVMQNPRHLVRRRGQEARLRCSPMKGHSHVYWYRQLPEEGLKFMVYLQKENIIDESGMPKERFSAEFPKEGPSILRIQQVVRGDSAAYFCASSPPRSPGGEDEQFFGPGTRLTVL.